The rows below give T cell receptor beta chains drawn from one sample of a study of OX40 agonist ivuxolimab in advanced cancers. This table comes from immunoSEQ multiplex PCR, and its TCRdb copy is limited to in-frame clones, with some not included. This sample yields more than 85,000 clones, of which roughly 80% are seen a single time; about 1.6% belongs to the top ten. The material was CD4+ or CD8+ T cells sorted from blood, obtained in a trial of the OX40 agonist ivuxolimab. These receptors were taken from an adult with an advanced solid tumor such as melanoma, head and neck, liver or kidney cancer. Both conserved end residues are part of each CDR3.

j_call,v_call,cdr3_aa
TRBJ2-4,TRBV30,CAWSVRQLAGVKSKNIQYF
TRBJ2-5,TRBV6-6,CASTRTGETKTQYF
TRBJ2-7,TRBV28,CASSFMRSYEQYF
TRBJ1-6,TRBV5-1,CASSLARGNSPLHF
TRBJ1-2,TRBV14,CASSSGLFNYGYTF
TRBJ1-5,TRBV29-1,CSVEAARGTNQPQHF
TRBJ2-1,TRBV19,CASSIVGLAGANEQFF
TRBJ1-3,TRBV5-1,CASSSAAGGPSGNTIYF
TRBJ1-4,TRBV11-2,CASSLRLEKLFF
TRBJ2-2,TRBV19,CASRPGTGISGELFF
TRBJ1-2,TRBV27,CASSPQVGRITYGYTF
TRBJ2-7,TRBV20-1,CSATTYEQYF
TRBJ1-2,TRBV6-5,CASRPRQAGGYTF
TRBJ1-5,TRBV4-2,CASSQDPDSNQPQHF
TRBJ2-5,TRBV7-9,CASSLLGQGGKTQYF
TRBJ2-3,TRBV28,CASSPHGQGSDTQYF
TRBJ2-1,TRBV5-1,CASSSSVGGSYNEQFF
TRBJ2-1,TRBV19,CASGPEQFF
TRBJ1-4,TRBV6-6,CASSHRRRTGNEKLFF
TRBJ2-7,TRBV28,CASSYNYEQYF
TRBJ2-1,TRBV11-2,CASSLVSLVNEQFF
TRBJ2-1,TRBV25-1,CASRGTSGRGNEQFF